Reported below is one T cell receptor beta chain. Its cognate antigen has yet to be identified. No clone much larger than this one lies a single base away; base qualities are absent. Taken from cysteine to phenylalanine, the CDR3 has 14 residues. The only DNA kept is the CDR3, 42 bases in frame from the first base. Clipping removes 3 bases from V and 6 bases from J, with 3 as the unmatched junction base count. Reading the germline V gene gives CDR1 SGHTA and CDR2 FQGNSA. Library preparation used the immunoSEQ multiplex PCR assay. TCRdb provides this immuneACCESS table in a form limited to in-frame rearrangements. Some clones are lacking; in checked studies, under half of them reflect an unresolved V gene, and why the rest are absent is not known. The sample table records 45,000 or so clones; about 88% of these occur just once. The ten largest make up less than 9% of the sample. This record comes from a study of radiotherapy plus CTLA-4 blockade in lung cancer (dated by TCRdb to the late 2010s). Regarding the study in general: Among the enrolled patients, about 19% had an objective response, and 31% reached disease control.

What the work shows at the level of the full study, not this receptor alone: Increased serum interferon-beta after radiation, together with early dynamic changes in blood T cell clones, were reported to be the strongest predictors of response. After treatment with radiotherapy and ipilimumab, TCR clones that originated in tumors expanded in peripheral blood.

The study evaluated CTLA-4 blockade (ipilimumab) given together with focal radiation therapy in patients who had chemo-refractory metastatic non-small-cell lung cancer. Specimen: peripheral blood, collected from a patient treated with radiotherapy plus ipilimumab. The rearranged segments are TRBV7-2 and TRBJ2-1; 9 nucleotides in the junction match TRBD1. The receptor was isolated from a human donor with non-small cell lung cancer whose response to radiotherapy plus ipilimumab could not be evaluated. The bases are TGTGCCAGCAGCTTCGTACAGGGGGCCAATGAGCAGTTCTTC. Its translation is CASSFVQGANEQFF.